This TCR beta chain was identified in a study of T-cell reconstitution after alpha-beta-depleted transplantation in children. V shed 5 bases, J shed 4 bases, and the junction held 4 bases outside the gene matches. The germline V gene has CDR1 DFQATT and CDR2 SNEGSKA (reference sequence). The CDR3 loop spans 13 amino acids. This clonotype was recorded many times. Researchers prepared the TCRbeta library using unique molecular identifiers, the study reports. One entry per CDR3 protein, called by TCRdb with MiXCR from the PCR reads. Altogether 200,000 to 250,000 distinct CDR3 sequences are present, 9.7% being singletons, with the ten largest covering around 5%.

The source of this sequence is a human donor who donated a stem cell graft to a child with SCID. The chain employs TRBV20-1 and TRBJ2-7; TRBD2 aligns across 11 bases. The source was PBMCs from the stem cell graft donor, collected from the stem cell graft. The CDR3 coding sequence is TGCAGTGCTGGGGGACTAGCGGATTACGAGCAGTACTTC. Translation: CSAGGLADYEQYF.